The clone carrying this T cell receptor beta chain was recorded a few times. Its antigen is not known. This record comes from a study of cytotoxic CD8 clonotypes in ibrutinib-treated CLL. Turning to the study itself: Some 24 partial and 2 complete responses; at median approximately 68 months, around 14 remitted, some twelve progressed. Study-level points and caveats: Exceeding age-matched healthy donors, baseline clonality also tracked the counts of circulating CD8+ T cells. With treatment, public clonotypes, which were uncommon, either contracted or remained stable. There were differences in sampling times between sustained-remission and progressing patients.

Assay: immunoSEQ multiplex PCR; the TCRdb copy retains only in-frame clones and omits some. Altogether 15,000 to 20,000 clones are present, 65% to 70% being singletons, with the ten largest covering 15% to 20%. The V gene end was trimmed by 3 bases and the J gene end by 8 bases; junction bases not matched to a gene: 8. The CDR3 length is 15 residues. Per germline, CDR1 SEHNR and CDR2 FQNEAQ (reference sequence). Sample: PBMCs, taken before ibrutinib treatment. The clonotype originates from a human donor with chronic lymphocytic leukemia. The V gene is TRBV7-9, the J gene TRBJ1-4; 8 nucleotides match TRBD1. The CDR3 nucleotides are TGTGCCAGCAGCTTGGGACAGGTGGAAGGAGAAAAACTGTTTTTT. Encoded protein: CASSLGQVEGEKLFF.